These 29 T cell receptor beta chains were sequenced from one sample in a study of T-cell reconstitution after alpha-beta-depleted transplantation in children. The library targeted TCRbeta and was prepared with unique molecular identifiers. TCRdb re-analysed the PCR reads in MiXCR, keeping a single row per CDR3 protein. The top ten clones hold around 6% of a sample with approximately 240,000 distinct CDR3 sequences, roughly a tenth of them seen once. This specimen was PBMCs from the stem cell graft donor, taken from the stem cell graft. These receptors came from a human donor who donated a stem cell graft to a child with acute lymphoblastic leukemia.

This clonotype was seen repeatedly, ten times or more. The chain recombines TRBV9 with TRBJ1-2, with D hard to call. Deletions cut 0 bases from V and 2 bases from J, with 11 bases between. Germline CDR1 and CDR2: SGDLS and YYNGEE. The CDR3 runs 15 residues. CDR3 region: CASSVGGNDNYGYTF. The CDR3 bases are TGTGCCAGCAGCGTAGGAGGGAATGACAACTATGGCTACACCTTC.

This clonotype was found many times. The junction departs from the called germline gene at one end, perhaps through a read error. The chain is built from TRBV3-1 and TRBJ2-1, with 10 bases matching TRBD2. CDR1 is LGHDT, CDR2 YNNKEL, per germline (reference sequence). The CDR3 has 15 residues. The CDR3 bases are TGTGCCAGCAGCAAAGAAGCGCCTAGCGGGGGAGTAACGTTCTTC. Protein sequence: CASSKEAPSGGVTFF.

This clonotype was observed a few times. The genes are TRBV20-1 and TRBJ2-5, with a tentative D call TRBD1 (6 bases). The CDR3 runs to 15 residues. Trimming took off 5 bases at V and 1 base at J, with 17 bases between the two ends. Germline-derived CDR1 and CDR2 are DFQATT and SNEGSKA (reference sequence). The CDR3 reads CSAVPAPQGQETQYF. CDR3 sequence (DNA): TGCAGTGCTGTCCCGGCACCACAGGGCCAAGAGACCCAGTACTTC.

This clonotype was observed a few times. V is TRBV12-3 or TRBV12-4 and J is TRBJ1-1; D ambiguous. The CDR3 covers 17 residues. Trimming pared 2 bases from V and 2 bases from J, leaving 18 bases between. The CDR3 sequence: CASSLYAGDGVNTEAFF. In DNA, the CDR3 is TGTGCCAGCAGTTTATATGCCGGCGATGGAGTAAACACTGAAGCTTTCTTT.

J is TRBJ1-2 and V is TRBV20-1; TRBD1 might be the D (5 bases). In germline, CDR1 is DFQATT, CDR2 SNEGSKA (reference sequence). The CDR3 is 15 residues long. V lost 1 base to trimming and J lost 7 bases, with 19 bases between them. In nucleotides, the CDR3 is TGCAGTGCTAGAGGGACAACAGGCCTGGGGGGTGGCTACACCTTC. Translation: CSARGTTGLGGGYTF.

The chain has TRBV6-2 or TRBV6-3 and TRBJ1-4; a possible D gene is TRBD1 (5 bases). The CDR3 runs 18 residues. Germline V gene lookup returns CDR1 MNHEY and CDR2 SVGEGT. The V end was cut by 6 bases, the J end by 8 bases, with 28 bases between. CDR3 region: CASRNPRDLSTRGEKLFF. The CDR3 bases are TGTGCCAGCAGAAACCCCCGGGACTTATCTACCAGAGGGGAAAAACTGTTTTTT.

This clonotype was seen a handful of times. This chain links TRBV6-1 with TRBJ1-5; D might be TRBD1 (5 bases). Trimming stripped 1 base from V and 3 bases from J, with 16 bases between. The V gene's germline CDR1 is MNHNS and CDR2 SASEGT. The CDR3 covers 17 residues. The CDR3 region has the DNA TGTGCCAGCAGTGAAGGGCGGGTAGGGGTGTACAATCAGCCCCAGCATTTT. Amino acids: CASSEGRVGVYNQPQHF.

This clonotype was observed at least ten times. The rearrangement uses TRBV29-1 and TRBJ2-5; TRBD2 matches at 8 bases. This CDR3 comprises 14 residues. Trimming removed 1 base from V and 2 bases from J; junction bases left unmatched: 3. CDR1 is SQVTM and CDR2 is ANQGSEA in the germline V gene. The CDR3 here is CSVEGTSLQETQYF. Written as DNA, the CDR3 is TGCAGCGTTGAAGGGACTAGCTTACAAGAGACCCAGTACTTC.

This clonotype has just one count. This chain joins TRBV5-1 and TRBJ1-6; tentative D call: TRBD1 (5 bases). V was shortened by 4 bases and J by 10 bases, with 21 bases between the two germline ends. The CDR3 covers 16 residues. Looked up from germline, CDR1 is SGHRS and CDR2 is YFSETQ. The CDR3 is CASSPSVQAMGSPLHF. CDR3 in DNA: TGCGCCAGCAGCCCCTCTGTACAGGCTATGGGCTCACCCCTCCACTTT. Filled out from reference TRBV5-1 and TRBJ1-6, the complete variable domain reads KAGVTQTPRYLIKTRGQQVTLSCSPISGHRSVSWYQQTPGQGLQFLFEYFSETQRNKGNFPGRFSGRQFSNSRSEMNVSTLELGDSALYLCASSPSVQAMGSPLHFGNGTRLTVT.

This clonotype showed up many times. J is TRBJ2-3 and V is TRBV5-1; 7 positions agree with TRBD2. V was clipped by 2 bases and J by 1 base; unmatched bases: 7. Germline assignment: CDR1 SGHRS and CDR2 YFSETQ. The CDR3 runs 16 residues. The CDR3 here is CASSLPASGGTDTQYF. CDR3 nucleotide sequence: TGCGCCAGCAGCTTACCCGCCAGCGGGGGCACAGATACGCAGTATTTT. Together with reference TRBV5-1 and TRBJ2-3, the CDR3 gives the full variable domain: KAGVTQTPRYLIKTRGQQVTLSCSPISGHRSVSWYQQTPGQGLQFLFEYFSETQRNKGNFPGRFSGRQFSNSRSEMNVSTLELGDSALYLCASSLPASGGTDTQYFGPGTRLTVL.

This clonotype was seen repeatedly, ten times or more. V usage is TRBV14 and J usage is TRBJ2-7; D gene ambiguous. Per the germline V gene, CDR1 is SGHDN and CDR2 is FVKESK. The V end was cut by 4 bases, the J end by 0 bases, with 4 bases between. The CDR3 is 12 amino acids. CDR3 nucleotides: TGTGCCAGCAGCCGTAACTCCTACGAGCAGTACTTC. Protein: CASSRNSYEQYF. Supplemented by reference TRBV14 and TRBJ2-7, the full variable domain reads EAGVTQFPSHSVIEKGQTVTLRCDPISGHDNLYWYRRVMGKEIKFLLHFVKESKQDESGMPNNRFLAERTGGTYSTLKVQPAELEDSGVYFCASSRNSYEQYFGPGTRLTVT.

The chain has TRBV5-1 and TRBJ1-1; D call uncertain. This CDR3 has 14 residues. The germline gives CDR1 SGHRS, CDR2 YFSETQ. V was clipped by 6 bases and J by 5 bases, with 17 bases between them. In DNA form, the CDR3 reads TGCGCCAGCAACAACCGGGGAGGGATTACTGAAGCTTTCTTT. Protein sequence: CASNNRGGITEAFF.

The CDR3 coding sequence is TGTGCCTGCCAGGGGGCATTTGGTGGAAACACCATATATTTT. It specifies CACQGAFGGNTIYF. The V gene is TRBV30, the J gene TRBJ1-3; 8 bases align to TRBD1. With V trimmed by 6 bases and J by 3 bases, 7 bases remained unmatched. The CDR3 is 14 residues long. The germline V gene encodes CDR1 GTSNPN and CDR2 SVGIG (reference sequence).

This clonotype was recorded many times. The chain uses TRBV18 and TRBJ2-3; D is perhaps TRBD1 (5 bases). V was shortened by 6 bases and J by 3 bases, with 10 bases between the two germline ends. Germline V lookup: CDR1 KGHSH, CDR2 LQKENI. The CDR3 loop spans 13 amino acids. The CDR3 is CASSFQGTDTQYF. CDR3 coding DNA: TGTGCCAGCTCGTTTCAGGGAACAGATACGCAGTATTTT.

This clonotype was recorded many times. The V gene is TRBV5-1, the J gene TRBJ2-3, with 14 bases aligning to TRBD2. V gave up 1 base and J gave up 6 bases; unmatched junction bases: 10. Germline loops: CDR1 SGHRS, CDR2 YFSETQ. CDR3 length equals 18 residues. This CDR3 reads CASSLIGLAGGSADTQYF. The DNA of the CDR3 is TGCGCCAGCAGCTTGATCGGACTAGCGGGGGGATCCGCGGATACGCAGTATTTT.

This clonotype was seen more than once but under ten times. V gene TRBV20-1 combines with J gene TRBJ2-7, with unresolved D. Germline lookup yields CDR1 DFQATT and CDR2 SNEGSKA (reference sequence). This CDR3 spans 14 amino acids. The V and J ends lost 5 bases and 1 base respectively, with 15 bases between them. CDR3: CSASSMARSYEQYF. CDR3 bases: TGCAGTGCTTCCTCCATGGCCCGGTCCTACGAGCAGTACTTC.

The chain carries TRBV11-2 and TRBJ2-2, with unresolved D. This CDR3 spans 16 amino acids. V lost 2 bases to trimming and J lost 0 bases, with 10 bases between them. In germline, CDR1 is SGHAT, CDR2 FQNNGV. The CDR3 here is CASSLRMIANTGELFF. For the CDR3, the DNA is TGTGCCAGCAGCTTAAGAATGATCGCGAACACCGGGGAGCTGTTTTTT.

This clonotype showed up many times. This rearrangement joins TRBV19 to TRBJ2-2; no clear D gene. V was shortened by 4 bases and J by 3 bases, with 9 bases between the two germline ends. Germline CDR1 is LNHDA and CDR2 is SQIVND (reference sequence). The CDR3 loop spans 14 amino acids. CDR3 in amino acids: CASSTAPYTGELFF. The CDR3 DNA reads as TGTGCCAGTAGTACGGCACCATACACCGGGGAGCTGTTTTTT. The variable domain in full, with the rest retrieved from reference TRBV19 and TRBJ2-2, is DGGITQSPKYLFRKEGQNVTLSCEQNLNHDAMYWYRQDPGQGLRLIYYSQIVNDFQKGDIAEGYSVSREKKESFPLTVTSAQKNPTAFYLCASSTAPYTGELFFGEGSRLTVL.

The chain employs TRBV3-1 and TRBJ2-1; D gene ambiguous. Per germline, CDR1 LGHDT and CDR2 YNNKEL (reference sequence). This CDR3 region has 15 residues. V dropped 1 base and J dropped 3 bases, with 10 bases sitting between them. Here the CDR3 reads CASSQGKSVYNEQFF. The CDR3 bases are TGTGCCAGCAGCCAAGGGAAGTCAGTCTACAATGAGCAGTTCTTC.

This chain uses TRBV7-2 with TRBJ2-7, with TRBD2 matching over 9 bases. Germline CDR1 reads SGHTA; CDR2 reads FQGNSA. CDR3 length: 15 residues. Unmatched junction bases numbered 9, after V lost 7 bases and J lost 2 bases. The CDR3 nucleotides are TGTGCCAGCAACCTATTAGCGGGGGCCACCTACGAGCAGTACTTC. It translates to CASNLLAGATYEQYF.

This clonotype was detected once. A much larger clone differs by one base, so this may be a read error. The chain couples TRBV4-2 to TRBJ1-1, with 9 bases lining up with TRBD1. The CDR3 runs 15 residues. CDR1 and CDR2 from the germline V gene are LGHNA and YNFKEQ. CDR3 amino acids: CASSHPGQGGTEASF. DNA of the CDR3: TGTGCCAGCAGCCACCCGGGACAGGGAGGAACTGAAGCTTCCTTT.

This clonotype showed up just once. The J gene is TRBJ1-3, the V gene TRBV3-1, with D possibly being TRBD1 (6 bases). This CDR3 region has 15 residues. The V gene lost 1 base and the J gene lost 4 bases, with 11 bases spanning the gap. In germline, CDR1 is LGHDT, CDR2 YNNKEL (reference sequence). The CDR3 DNA follows: TGTGCCAGCAGCCAAGTTGGGGGCTCCGGAAACACCATATATTTT. Translation gives CASSQVGGSGNTIYF.

The rearrangement uses TRBV29-1 and TRBJ2-3; TRBD2 agrees at 9 bases. The CDR3 extends over 15 amino acids. CDR1 and CDR2 from the germline V gene are SQVTM and ANQGSEA. V gave up 0 bases and J gave up 5 bases; unmatched junction bases: 6. CDR3: CSVEDLAGGGDTQYF. The DNA for the CDR3 is TGCAGCGTTGAAGATCTTGCGGGGGGGGGAGATACGCAGTATTTT.

This clonotype was found many times. The rearrangement links TRBV18 to TRBJ2-4; no reliable D call. CDR1 and CDR2 from the germline V gene are KGHSH and LQKENI. The germline V and J ends were trimmed by 3 bases and 8 bases, with 14 bases remaining between them. The length of the CDR3 is 14 residues. The CDR3 loop reads CASSPGLSPDIQYF. The CDR3 coding sequence is TGTGCCAGCTCACCGGGCCTCTCCCCAGACATTCAGTACTTC.

The chain combines TRBV27 with TRBJ2-7; perhaps TRBD2 as D (5 bases). Germline lookup yields CDR1 MNHEY and CDR2 SMNVEV (reference sequence). V lost 7 bases and J 0 bases, leaving 10 bases between the germline ends. CDR3 length equals 13 residues. The CDR3 here is CASTRGNSYEQYF. For the CDR3, the DNA is TGTGCCAGCACCCGGGGAAACTCCTACGAGCAGTACTTC.

This clonotype was found many times. The chain is built from TRBV7-2 and TRBJ2-3; TRBD2 agrees at 12 bases. The J segment lost 3 bases and the V segment lost 5 bases, leaving 6 bases of the junction unmatched. The CDR3 covers 16 residues. Germline V gene lookup returns CDR1 SGHTA and CDR2 FQGNSA. DNA for the CDR3: TGTGCCAGCAGCCCCAGACTAGCGGGGGATACAGATACGCAGTATTTT. Its translation is CASSPRLAGDTDTQYF.

This clonotype was seen a handful of times. The chain employs TRBV10-2 and TRBJ1-1; 11 bases align to TRBD1. The CDR3 loop spans 14 amino acids. J lost 6 bases, V lost 5 bases, and 5 bases had no gene match. The germline V gene has CDR1 WSHSY and CDR2 SAAADI. The CDR3 loop reads CASSIGQGASEAFF. The CDR3 region has the DNA TGCGCCAGCAGTATAGGACAGGGGGCTTCTGAAGCTTTCTTT.

In this sample, this clonotype turned up many times. The chain combines TRBV12-3 or TRBV12-4 with TRBJ1-2; 9 bases fit TRBD1. With V trimmed by 5 bases and J by 6 bases, 10 bases remained unmatched. CDR3 length: 15 residues. Here the CDR3 DNA reads TGTGCCAGCAGTATAGGGACAGGGAGAGGGGATGGCTACACCTTC. This translates into CASSIGTGRGDGYTF.

This clonotype was counted many times. The chain links TRBV20-1 to TRBJ1-1, with TRBD1 as a possible D gene (5 bases). Germline V gene sequence: CDR1 DFQATT, CDR2 SNEGSKA (reference sequence). Trimming removed 1 base at V and 5 bases at J, with 14 bases between. The CDR3 is 14 residues long. The CDR3 is CSARVSRDGTEAFF. DNA for the CDR3: TGCAGTGCTAGAGTCTCCAGGGATGGAACTGAAGCTTTCTTT.